The 7 T cell receptor beta chains below were found in one sample sequenced in a study of blood T cell repertoires in COVID-19. Sequenced by immunoSEQ multiplex PCR; TCRdb stores in-frame clones only, minus some. The sample yields about 86,000 clones, roughly 84% seen once. Input material: peripheral blood. The receptors derive from a woman of 80 years or more with active or convalescent COVID-19.

This clone showed up just once. The V gene is TRBV7-9, the J gene TRBJ2-3; 7 nucleotides match TRBD1. Germline values: CDR1 SEHNR, CDR2 FQNEAQ (reference sequence). This CDR3 region has 14 residues. The trim removed 2 bases at V and 4 bases at J, leaving 3 bases unmatched. CDR3 bases: TGTGCCAGCAGCTTACGGCAGGGGGCAGATACGCAGTATTTT. Its translation is CASSLRQGADTQYF.

The chain employs TRBV6-2 or TRBV6-3 and TRBJ1-2; 7 bases line up with TRBD1. After removal of 6 bases from V and 8 bases from J, the junction contained 9 bases not matched to a gene. CDR3 length: 13 amino acids. CDR1 and CDR2 (germline): MNHEY, SVGEGT. In nucleotides, the CDR3 is TGTGCCAGCAGCTTGACAGGGCTGGGGGGCTACACCTTC. As protein: CASSLTGLGGYTF.

V usage is TRBV19 and J usage is TRBJ2-7, with TRBD1 as a possible D gene (6 bases). CDR1 and CDR2 from the germline V gene are LNHDA and SQIVND (reference sequence). Deletions cut 3 bases from V and 3 bases from J, with 15 bases between. CDR3 length: 15 amino acids. The CDR3 DNA sequence: TGTGCCAGTAGTATGACAGGAGCCGACCTCTACGAGCAGTACTTC. Residues: CASSMTGADLYEQYF.

The chain combines TRBV12-3 or TRBV12-4 with TRBJ2-1; TRBD1 aligns across 8 bases. CDR3 length: 12 amino acids. V lost 3 bases and J lost 14; bases outside the gene matches: 6. The CDR3 sequence: CASSFDDRGKFF. CDR3 nucleotide sequence: TGTGCCAGCAGTTTTGACGACAGGGGAAAGTTCTTC.

The rearrangement uses TRBV6-2 or TRBV6-3 and TRBJ2-1; maybe TRBD1 (7 bases). This CDR3 contains 16 residues. Germline values: CDR1 MNHEY, CDR2 SVGEGT. V lost 2 bases and J lost 2, with 13 bases in between. In DNA, the CDR3 is TGTGCCAGCAGTTACCCGACAGGGACTCCCTACAATGAGCAGTTCTTC. It encodes CASSYPTGTPYNEQFF.

This chain connects TRBV10-3 to TRBJ1-2; 7 nucleotides agree with TRBD1. Germline CDR1 is ENHRY and CDR2 is SYGVKD. The CDR3 loop spans 14 amino acids. Trimming at V came to 9 bases and at J to 0 bases, leaving 7 bases not matched to a gene. The CDR3 DNA is TGTGCCATTTCACCGGGACAGCCTAACTATGGCTACACCTTC. Its protein is CAISPGQPNYGYTF.

The rearrangement joins TRBV7-9 to TRBJ2-1, with D unresolved. The CDR3 consists of 14 residues. V lost 1 base and J 5 bases, leaving 9 bases between the germline ends. CDR1 and CDR2 from the germline V gene are SEHNR and FQNEAQ (reference sequence). The CDR3 region has the DNA TGTGCCAGCAGCTTAGTGTTGGCAGACAATGAGCAGTTCTTC. Its protein is CASSLVLADNEQFF.